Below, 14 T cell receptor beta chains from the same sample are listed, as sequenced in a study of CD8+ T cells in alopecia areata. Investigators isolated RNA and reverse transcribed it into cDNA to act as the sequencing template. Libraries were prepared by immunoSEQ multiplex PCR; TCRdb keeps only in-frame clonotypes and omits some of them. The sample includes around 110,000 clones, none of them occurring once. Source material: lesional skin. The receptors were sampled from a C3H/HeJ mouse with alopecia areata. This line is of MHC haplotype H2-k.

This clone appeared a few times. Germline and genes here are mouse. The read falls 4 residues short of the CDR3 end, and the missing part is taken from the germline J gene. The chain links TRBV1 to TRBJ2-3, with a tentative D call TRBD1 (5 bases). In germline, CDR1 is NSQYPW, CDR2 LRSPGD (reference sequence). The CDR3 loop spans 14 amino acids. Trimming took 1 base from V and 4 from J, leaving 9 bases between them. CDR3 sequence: CTCSAAGISETLYF. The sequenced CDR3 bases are TGCACCTGCAGTGCAGCAGGGATATCAGAA.

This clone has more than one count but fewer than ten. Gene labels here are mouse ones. The CDR3 DNA, read in part, is TGTGCCTGGAGTTCCACTATGAGTGCAGAA. Its translation is CAWSSTMSAE. In full, the CDR3 reads CAWSSTMSAETLYF. This sequence joins TRBV31 and TRBJ2-3; no clear D gene. The read terminates 4 residues before the CDR3 end, so the remaining end is supplied by the germline J gene. The CDR3 length is 14 residues. The ends were cut back, 2 bases at V and 0 bases at J, with 9 bases in the middle. Germline loops: CDR1 GKSSPN, CDR2 SITVG. Based on the CDR3 plus reference TRBV31 and TRBJ2-3, the full variable domain is AQTIHQWPVAEIKAVGSPLSLGCTIKGKSSPNLYWYWQATGGTLQQLFYSITVGQVESVVQLNLSASRPKDDQFILSTEKLLLSHSGFYLCAWSSTMSAETLYFGSGTRLTVL.

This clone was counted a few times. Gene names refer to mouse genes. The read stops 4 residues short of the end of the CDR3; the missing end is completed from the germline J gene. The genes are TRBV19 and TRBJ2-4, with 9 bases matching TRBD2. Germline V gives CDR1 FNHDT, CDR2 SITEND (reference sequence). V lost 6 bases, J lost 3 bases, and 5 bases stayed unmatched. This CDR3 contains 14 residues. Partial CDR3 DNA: TGTGCCAGCACCAACTGGGGGGAACAAAAC. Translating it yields CASTNWGEQN. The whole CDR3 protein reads CASTNWGEQNTLYF.

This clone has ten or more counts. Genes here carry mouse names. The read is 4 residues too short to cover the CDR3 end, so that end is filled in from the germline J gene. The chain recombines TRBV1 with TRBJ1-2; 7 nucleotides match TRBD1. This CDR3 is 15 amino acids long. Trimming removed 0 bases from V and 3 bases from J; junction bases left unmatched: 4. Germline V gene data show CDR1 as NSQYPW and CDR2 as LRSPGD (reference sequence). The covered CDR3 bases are TGCACCTGCAGTGCAGATCCCAGGGGGGACTCC. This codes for CTCSADPRGDS. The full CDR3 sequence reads CTCSADPRGDSDYTF. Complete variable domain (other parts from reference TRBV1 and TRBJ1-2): VTLLEQNPRWRLVPRGQAVNLRCILKNSQYPWMSWYQQDLQKQLQWLFTLRSPGDKEVKSLPGADYLATRVTDTELRLQVANMSQGRTLYCTCSADPRGDSDYTFGSGTRLLVI.

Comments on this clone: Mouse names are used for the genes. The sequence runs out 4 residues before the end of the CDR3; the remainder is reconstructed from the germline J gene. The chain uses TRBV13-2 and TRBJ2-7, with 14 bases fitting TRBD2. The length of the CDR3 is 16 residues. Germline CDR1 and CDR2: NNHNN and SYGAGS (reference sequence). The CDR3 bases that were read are TGTGCCAGCGGTGATCCCGGGACTGGGGGGGCTTAT. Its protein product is CASGDPGTGGAY. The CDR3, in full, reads CASGDPGTGGAYEQYF.

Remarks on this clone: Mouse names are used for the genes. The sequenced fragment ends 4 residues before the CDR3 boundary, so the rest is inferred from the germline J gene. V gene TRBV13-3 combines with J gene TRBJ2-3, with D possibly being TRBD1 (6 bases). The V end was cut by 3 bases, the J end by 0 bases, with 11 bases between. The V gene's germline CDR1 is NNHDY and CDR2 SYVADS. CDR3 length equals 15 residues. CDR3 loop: CASSVYRGSAETLYF. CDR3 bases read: TGTGCCAGCAGTGTTTATAGGGGGAGTGCAGAA.

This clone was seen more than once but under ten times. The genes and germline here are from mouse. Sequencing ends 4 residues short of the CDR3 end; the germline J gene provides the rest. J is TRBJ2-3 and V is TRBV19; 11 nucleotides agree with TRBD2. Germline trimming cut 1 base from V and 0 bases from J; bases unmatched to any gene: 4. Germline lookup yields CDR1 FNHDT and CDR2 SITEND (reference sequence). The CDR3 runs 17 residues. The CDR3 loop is CASSIRDWGSSAETLYF. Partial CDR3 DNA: TGTGCCAGCAGTATAAGGGACTGGGGGTCTAGTGCAGAA.

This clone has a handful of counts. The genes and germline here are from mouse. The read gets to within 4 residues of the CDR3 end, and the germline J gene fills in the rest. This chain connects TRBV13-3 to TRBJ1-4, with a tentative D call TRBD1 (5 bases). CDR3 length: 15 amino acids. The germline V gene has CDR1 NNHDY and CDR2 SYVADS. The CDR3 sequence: CASSDWQGRIERLFF. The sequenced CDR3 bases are TGTGCCAGCAGTGATTGGCAGGGAAGAATCGAA.

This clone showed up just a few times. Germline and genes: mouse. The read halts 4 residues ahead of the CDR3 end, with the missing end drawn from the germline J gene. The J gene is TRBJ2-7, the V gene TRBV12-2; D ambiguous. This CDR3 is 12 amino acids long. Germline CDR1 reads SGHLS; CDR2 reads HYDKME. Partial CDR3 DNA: TGTGCCAGCTCTCTTCCCAGTTAT. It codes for CASSLPSY. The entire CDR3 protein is CASSLPSYEQYF.

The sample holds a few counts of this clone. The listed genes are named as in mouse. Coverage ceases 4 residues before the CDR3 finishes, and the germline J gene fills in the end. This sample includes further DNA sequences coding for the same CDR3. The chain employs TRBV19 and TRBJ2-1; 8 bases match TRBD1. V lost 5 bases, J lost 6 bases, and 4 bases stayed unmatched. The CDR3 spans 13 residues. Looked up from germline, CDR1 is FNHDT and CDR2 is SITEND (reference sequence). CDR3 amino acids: CASSGQGGAEQFF. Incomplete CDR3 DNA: TGTGCCAGCAGCGGACAGGGCGGTGCT.

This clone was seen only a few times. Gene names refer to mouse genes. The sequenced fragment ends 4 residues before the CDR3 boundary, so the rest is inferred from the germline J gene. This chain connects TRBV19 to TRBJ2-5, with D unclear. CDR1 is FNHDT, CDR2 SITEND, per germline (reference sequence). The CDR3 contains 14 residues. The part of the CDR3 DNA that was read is TGTGCCAGCAGTATAGCTGACAAAAAAGAC. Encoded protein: CASSIADKKD. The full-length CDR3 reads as CASSIADKKDTQYF.

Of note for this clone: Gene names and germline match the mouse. The covered CDR3 bases are TGTGCCAGCAGGCGACCGGGACTGGGGGCAGAA. Amino acids: CASRRPGLGAE. The whole CDR3 sequence is CASRRPGLGAETLYF. This chain uses TRBV13-3 with TRBJ2-3; TRBD2 aligns across 10 bases. Read coverage stops 4 residues before the CDR3 terminus; the germline J gene supplies the remainder. CDR1 is NNHDY, CDR2 SYVADS, per germline. The CDR3 contains 15 residues. Trimming removed 5 bases from V and 3 bases from J; junction bases left unmatched: 6.

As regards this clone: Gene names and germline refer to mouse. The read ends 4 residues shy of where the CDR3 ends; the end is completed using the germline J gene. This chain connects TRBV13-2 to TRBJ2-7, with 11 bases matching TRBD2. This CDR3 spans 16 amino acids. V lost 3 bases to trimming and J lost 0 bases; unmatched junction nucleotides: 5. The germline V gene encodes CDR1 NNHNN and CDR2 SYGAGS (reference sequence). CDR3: CASGVGLGGLSYEQYF. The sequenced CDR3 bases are TGTGCCAGCGGTGTCGGACTGGGGGGCCTCTCCTAT.

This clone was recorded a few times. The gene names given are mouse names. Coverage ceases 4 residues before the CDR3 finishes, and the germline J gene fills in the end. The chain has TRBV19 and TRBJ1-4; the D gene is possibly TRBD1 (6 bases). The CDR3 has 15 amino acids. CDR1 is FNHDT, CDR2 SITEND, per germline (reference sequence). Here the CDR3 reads CASSIEARGTERLFF. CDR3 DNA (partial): TGTGCCAGCAGTATAGAGGCCAGGGGAACCGAA.